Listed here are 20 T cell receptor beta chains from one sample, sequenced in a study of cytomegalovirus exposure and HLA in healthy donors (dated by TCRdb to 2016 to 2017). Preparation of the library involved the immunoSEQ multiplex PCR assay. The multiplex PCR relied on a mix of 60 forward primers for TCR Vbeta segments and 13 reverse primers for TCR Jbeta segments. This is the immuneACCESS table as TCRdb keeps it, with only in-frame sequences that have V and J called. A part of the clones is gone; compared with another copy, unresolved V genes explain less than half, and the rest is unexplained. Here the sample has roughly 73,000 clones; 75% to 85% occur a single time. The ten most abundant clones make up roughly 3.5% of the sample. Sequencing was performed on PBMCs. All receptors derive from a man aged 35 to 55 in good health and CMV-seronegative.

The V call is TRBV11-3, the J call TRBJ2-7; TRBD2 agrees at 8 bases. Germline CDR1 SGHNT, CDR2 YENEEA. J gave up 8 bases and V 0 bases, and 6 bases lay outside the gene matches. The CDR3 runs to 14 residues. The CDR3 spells CASSLESGSGKQYF. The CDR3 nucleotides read TGTGCCAGCAGCTTAGAAAGCGGGAGCGGGAAGCAGTACTTC.

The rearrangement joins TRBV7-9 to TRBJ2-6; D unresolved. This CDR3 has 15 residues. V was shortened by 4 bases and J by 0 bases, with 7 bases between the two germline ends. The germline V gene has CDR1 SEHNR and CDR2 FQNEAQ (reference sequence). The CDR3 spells CASSSRYSGANVLTF. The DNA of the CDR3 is TGTGCCAGCAGCTCTAGATACTCTGGGGCCAACGTCCTGACTTTC.

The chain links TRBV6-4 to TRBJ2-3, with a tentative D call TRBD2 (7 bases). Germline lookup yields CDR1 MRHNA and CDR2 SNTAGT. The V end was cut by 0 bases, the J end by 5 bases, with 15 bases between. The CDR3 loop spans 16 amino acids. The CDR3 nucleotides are TGTGCCAGCAGTGACTCGAGGGGGGGCCTAGGAGATACGCAGTATTTT. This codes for CASSDSRGGLGDTQYF.

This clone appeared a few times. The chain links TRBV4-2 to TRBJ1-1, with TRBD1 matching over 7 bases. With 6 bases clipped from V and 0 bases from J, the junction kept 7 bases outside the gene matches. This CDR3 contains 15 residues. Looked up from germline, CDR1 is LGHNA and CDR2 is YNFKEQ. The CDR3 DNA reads TGTGCCAGCAGTCGACCGGGACAGATGAACACTGAAGCTTTCTTT. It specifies CASSRPGQMNTEAFF.

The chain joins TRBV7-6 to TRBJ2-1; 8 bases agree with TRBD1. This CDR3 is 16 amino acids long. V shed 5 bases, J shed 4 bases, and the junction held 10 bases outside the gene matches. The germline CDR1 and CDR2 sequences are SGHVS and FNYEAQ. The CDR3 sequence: CASSKIRDRRYNEQFF. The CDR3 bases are TGTGCCAGCAGCAAAATCCGGGACAGGCGATACAATGAGCAGTTCTTC.

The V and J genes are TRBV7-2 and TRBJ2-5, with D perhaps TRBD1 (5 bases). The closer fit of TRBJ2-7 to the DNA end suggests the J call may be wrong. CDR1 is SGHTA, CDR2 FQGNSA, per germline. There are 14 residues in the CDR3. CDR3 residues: CASSLWGGSYEQYF. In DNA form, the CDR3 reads TGTGCCAGCAGCTTATGGGGCGGTTCCTACGAGCAGTACTTC.

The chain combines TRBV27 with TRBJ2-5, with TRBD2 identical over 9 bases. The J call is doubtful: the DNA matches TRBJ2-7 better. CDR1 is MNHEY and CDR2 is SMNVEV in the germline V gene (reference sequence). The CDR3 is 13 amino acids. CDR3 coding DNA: TGTGCCAGCAGTTTAGTAGCGGGGGTCGAGCAGTACTTC. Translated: CASSLVAGVEQYF.

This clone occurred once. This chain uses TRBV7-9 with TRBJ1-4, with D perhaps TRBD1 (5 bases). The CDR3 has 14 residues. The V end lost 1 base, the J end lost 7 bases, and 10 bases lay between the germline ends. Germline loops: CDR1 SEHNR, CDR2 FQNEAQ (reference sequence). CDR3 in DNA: TGTGCCAGCAGCTTAGGGGGCGAAGGTGAAAAACTGTTTTTT. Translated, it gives CASSLGGEGEKLFF.

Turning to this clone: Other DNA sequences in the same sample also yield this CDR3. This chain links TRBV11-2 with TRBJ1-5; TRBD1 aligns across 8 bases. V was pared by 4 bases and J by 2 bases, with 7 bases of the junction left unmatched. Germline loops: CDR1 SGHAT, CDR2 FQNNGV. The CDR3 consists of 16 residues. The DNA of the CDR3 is TGTGCCAGCAGCTGGACAGGGCGGGATCGCAATCAGCCCCAGCATTTT. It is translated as CASSWTGRDRNQPQHF.

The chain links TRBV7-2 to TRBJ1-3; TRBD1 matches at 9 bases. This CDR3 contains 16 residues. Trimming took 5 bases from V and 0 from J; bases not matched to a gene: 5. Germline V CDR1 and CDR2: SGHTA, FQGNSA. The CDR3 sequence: CASSPDRGASGNTIYF. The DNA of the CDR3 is TGTGCCAGCAGCCCGGACAGGGGCGCCTCTGGAAACACCATATATTTT. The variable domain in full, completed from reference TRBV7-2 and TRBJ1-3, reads GAGVSQSPSNKVTEKGKDVELRCDPISGHTALYWYRQSLGQGLEFLIYFQGNSAPDKSGLPSDRFSAERTGGSVSTLTIQRTQQEDSAVYLCASSPDRGASGNTIYFGEGSWLTVV.

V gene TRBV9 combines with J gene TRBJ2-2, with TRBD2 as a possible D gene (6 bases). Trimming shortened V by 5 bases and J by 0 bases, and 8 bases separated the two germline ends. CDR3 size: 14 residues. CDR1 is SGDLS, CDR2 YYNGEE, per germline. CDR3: CASRGGSNTGELFF. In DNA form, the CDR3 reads TGTGCCAGCAGGGGGGGATCGAACACCGGGGAGCTGTTTTTT.

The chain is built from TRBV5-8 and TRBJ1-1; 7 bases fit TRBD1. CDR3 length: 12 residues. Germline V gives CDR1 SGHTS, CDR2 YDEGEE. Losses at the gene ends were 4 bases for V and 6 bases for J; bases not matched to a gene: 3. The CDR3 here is CASSMTGPEAFF. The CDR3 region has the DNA TGTGCCAGCAGCATGACAGGGCCTGAAGCTTTCTTT.

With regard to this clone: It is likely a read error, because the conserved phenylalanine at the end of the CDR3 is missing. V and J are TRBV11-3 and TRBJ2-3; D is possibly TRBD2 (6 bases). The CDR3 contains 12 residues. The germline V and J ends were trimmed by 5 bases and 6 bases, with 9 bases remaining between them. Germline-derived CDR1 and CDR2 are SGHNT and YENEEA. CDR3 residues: CASSGTLDTQYL. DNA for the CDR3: TGTGCCAGCAGCGGGACTCTGGATACGCAGTATCTT.

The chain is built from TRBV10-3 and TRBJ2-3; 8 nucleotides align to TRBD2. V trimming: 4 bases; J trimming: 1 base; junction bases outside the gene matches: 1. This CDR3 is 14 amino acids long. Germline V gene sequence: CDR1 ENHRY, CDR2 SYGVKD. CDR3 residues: CAISVSGGTDTQYF. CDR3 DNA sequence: TGTGCCATCAGTGTTAGCGGGGGCACAGATACGCAGTATTTT.

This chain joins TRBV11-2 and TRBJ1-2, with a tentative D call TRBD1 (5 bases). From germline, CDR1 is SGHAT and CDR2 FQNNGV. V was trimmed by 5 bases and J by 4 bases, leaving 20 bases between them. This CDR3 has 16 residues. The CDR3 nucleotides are TGTGCCAGCAGCCCAGTGGAAGGGGCAGGTCTCTATGGCTACACCTTC. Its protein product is CASSPVEGAGLYGYTF.

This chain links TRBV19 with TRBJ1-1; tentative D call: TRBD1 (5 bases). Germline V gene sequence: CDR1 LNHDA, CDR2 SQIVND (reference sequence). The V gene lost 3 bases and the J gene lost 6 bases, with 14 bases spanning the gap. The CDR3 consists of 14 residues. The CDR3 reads CASSIRQGTPEAFF. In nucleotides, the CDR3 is TGTGCCAGTAGTATCCGGCAGGGAACCCCTGAAGCTTTCTTT.

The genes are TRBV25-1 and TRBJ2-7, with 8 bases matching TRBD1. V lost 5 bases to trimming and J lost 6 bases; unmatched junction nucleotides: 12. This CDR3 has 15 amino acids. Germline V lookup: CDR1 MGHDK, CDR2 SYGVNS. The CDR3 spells CASSPRTGRVREQYF. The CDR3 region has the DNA TGTGCCAGCAGTCCTCGGACAGGGAGAGTCCGCGAGCAGTACTTC.

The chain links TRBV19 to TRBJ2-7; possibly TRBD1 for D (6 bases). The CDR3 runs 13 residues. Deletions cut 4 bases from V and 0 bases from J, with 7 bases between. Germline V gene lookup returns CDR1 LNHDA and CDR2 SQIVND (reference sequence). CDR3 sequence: CASSRTASYEQYF. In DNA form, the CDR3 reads TGTGCCAGTAGTAGGACAGCCTCCTACGAGCAGTACTTC.

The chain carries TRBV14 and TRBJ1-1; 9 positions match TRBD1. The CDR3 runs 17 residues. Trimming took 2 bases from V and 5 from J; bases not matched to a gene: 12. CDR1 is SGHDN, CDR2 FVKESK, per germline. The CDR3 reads CASSQLKLSTGGTEAFF. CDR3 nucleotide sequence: TGTGCCAGCAGCCAACTTAAACTCTCGACAGGGGGGACTGAAGCTTTCTTT. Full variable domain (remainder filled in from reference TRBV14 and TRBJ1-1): EAGVTQFPSHSVIEKGQTVTLRCDPISGHDNLYWYRRVMGKEIKFLLHFVKESKQDESGMPNNRFLAERTGGTYSTLKVQPAELEDSGVYFCASSQLKLSTGGTEAFFGQGTRLTVV.

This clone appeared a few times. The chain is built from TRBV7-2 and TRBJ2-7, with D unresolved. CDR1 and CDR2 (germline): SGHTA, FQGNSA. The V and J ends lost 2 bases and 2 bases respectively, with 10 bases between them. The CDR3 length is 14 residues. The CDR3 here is CASSLRGGTYEQYF. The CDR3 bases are TGTGCCAGCAGCTTACGTGGCGGAACCTACGAGCAGTACTTC.